This T cell receptor beta chain comes out of a study of OX40 agonist ivuxolimab in advanced cancers. With respect to the entire study: Ivuxolimab, which targeted the costimulatory receptor OX40 (CD134), was an agonistic, fully human IgG2 monoclonal antibody. Peripheral TCRbeta sequencing aimed to test whether ivuxolimab altered TCR sequence diversity and caused clonal T-cell expansion. Partial responses occurred in three dose-escalation patients: two with cutaneous melanoma and one with hepatocellular carcinoma. A male proportion of almost 85% and a mean age of approximately 55 years, ranging from roughly 23 to 90, were recorded for the dose-escalation cohort. Prior anti-PD-1, anti-PD-L1 or anti-CTLA-4 therapy was permitted, and checkpoint inhibitors had been received by about 37% of dose-escalation patients. The monotherapy dose-escalation portion (N ≈ 52 patients) of the phase I ivuxolimab trial is reported in the paper. Of the roughly 52 patients in dose escalation, about 20 had hepatocellular carcinoma, about 15 had melanoma, 9 had renal cell carcinoma and 9 had head and neck cancer. Intravenous ivuxolimab was administered to patients every 2 weeks at six dose levels: 0.01, 0.1, 0.3, 1.5, 3 and 10 mg/kg.

The trial excluded patients who had a history of autoimmune disease or who were on systemic immunosuppression. In every dose cohort, peripheral blood was drawn for TCR sequencing at baseline, cycle 4 day 1, and cycle 7 day 1. Samples came from an open-label, multicenter, first-in-human phase I dose-escalation trial of ivuxolimab. Adults with locally advanced or metastatic melanoma, renal cell, hepatocellular, or head and neck squamous cell carcinoma were enrolled in the trial. Before TCR sequencing, CD4+ T cells and CD8+ T cells from peripheral blood were sorted into separate populations. The CDR3 holds 22 amino acids from the cysteine to the phenylalanine. Of all the DNA, just the CDR3 is kept, 66 bases in frame from base 1. To note about this clone: The antigen it recognizes is unknown. No base quality information exists; no much larger clone differs at one position.

Genomic DNA was extracted from sorted cells for sequencing of the TCRbeta CDR3 region. TCRbeta CDR3 regions were sequenced using the immunoSEQ Assay. TCRdb obtained this table from immuneACCESS and retained in-frame rearrangements with V and J assigned. These tables miss some clones; where compared with another copy, unresolved V genes account for less than half of the shortfall, and the remainder is unexplained. The sample data list roughly 60,000 clones, and 84% of these were observed just once. The ten largest clonotypes hold over 2% of the sample. General findings and caveats noted by the study authors: Clonal expansion of both CD4+ and CD8+ blood T cells was observed from baseline to week 6 at doses 0.1 to 3.0 mg/kg. Partial responders in the 0.1-3.0 mg/kg groups had among the lowest normalized peripheral clonal expansion, especially among CD8+ T cells. After ivuxolimab, CD8+ T cells had more expanded clones than CD4+ T cells on average. Antigen specificity was not determined for the clonally expanded peripheral T cells. Low levels of normalized T-cell clonal expansion were also seen in some patients who did not respond.

The specimen was CD4+ or CD8+ T cells sorted from blood, collected in a trial of the OX40 agonist ivuxolimab. The receptor chain draws on TRBV21-1 and TRBJ2-2; the table names TRBD1, a call not compared with the DNA. TRBV21-1 is noted as a pseudogene. This receptor was identified in an adult with an advanced solid tumor such as melanoma, head and neck, liver or kidney cancer. The CDR3 amino acid sequence is: CASSRDKPGQGALAAFTGELFF. The nucleotides are TGTGCCAGCAGCAGAGATAAGCCGGGACAGGGGGCTTTAGCGGCTTTCACCGGGGAGCTGTTTTTT.